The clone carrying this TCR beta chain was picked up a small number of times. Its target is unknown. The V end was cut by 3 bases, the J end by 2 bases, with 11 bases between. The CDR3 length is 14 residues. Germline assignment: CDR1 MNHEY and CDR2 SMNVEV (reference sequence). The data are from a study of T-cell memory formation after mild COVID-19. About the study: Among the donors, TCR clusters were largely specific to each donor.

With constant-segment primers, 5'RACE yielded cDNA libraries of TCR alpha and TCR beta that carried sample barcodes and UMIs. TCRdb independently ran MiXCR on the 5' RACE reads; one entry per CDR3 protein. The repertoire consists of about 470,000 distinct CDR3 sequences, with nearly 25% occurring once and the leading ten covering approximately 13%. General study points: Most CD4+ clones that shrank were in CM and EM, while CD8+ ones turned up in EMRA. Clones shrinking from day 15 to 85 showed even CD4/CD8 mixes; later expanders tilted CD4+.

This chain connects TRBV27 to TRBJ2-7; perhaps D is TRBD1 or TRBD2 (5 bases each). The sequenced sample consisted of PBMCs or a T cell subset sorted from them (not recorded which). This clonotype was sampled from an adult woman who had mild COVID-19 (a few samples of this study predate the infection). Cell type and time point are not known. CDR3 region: CASSFRGGPYEQYF. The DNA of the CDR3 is TGTGCCAGCAGTTTCCGTGGGGGACCCTACGAGCAGTACTTC.